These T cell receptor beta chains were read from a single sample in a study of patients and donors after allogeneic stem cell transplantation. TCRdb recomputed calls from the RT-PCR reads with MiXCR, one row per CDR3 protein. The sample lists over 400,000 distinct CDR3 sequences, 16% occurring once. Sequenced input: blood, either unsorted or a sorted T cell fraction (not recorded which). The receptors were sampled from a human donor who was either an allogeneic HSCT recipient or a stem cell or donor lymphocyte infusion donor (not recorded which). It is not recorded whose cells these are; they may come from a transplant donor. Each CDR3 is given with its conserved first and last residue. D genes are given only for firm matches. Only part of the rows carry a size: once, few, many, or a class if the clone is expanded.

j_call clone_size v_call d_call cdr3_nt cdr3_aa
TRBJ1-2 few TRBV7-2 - TGTGCCAGCAGCTTAGCGATGGAGACGGGCTACACCTTC CASSLAMETGYTF
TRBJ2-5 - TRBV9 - TGTGCCAGCAGCGTAGGGAGCAGGCTACAAGAGACCCAGTACTTC CASSVGSRLQETQYF
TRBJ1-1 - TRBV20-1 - TGCAGTGCTAGAGACGGCACTGAAGCTTTCTTT CSARDGTEAFF
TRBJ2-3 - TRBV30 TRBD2 TGTGCCTGGAGTGCGCCGGGACTAAATGCAGATACGCAGTATTTT CAWSAPGLNADTQYF
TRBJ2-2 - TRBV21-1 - TGTGCCAGCAGCAAAGGAGGGGGGCGCACCGGGGAGCTGTTTTTT CASSKGGGRTGELFF
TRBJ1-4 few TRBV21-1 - TGTGCCAGCAGCAAATGGGCTAATGAAAAACTGTTTTTT CASSKWANEKLFF
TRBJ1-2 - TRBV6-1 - TGTGCCAGCACCTCAATGGGGGGAAGCTATGGCTACACCTTC CASTSMGGSYGYTF
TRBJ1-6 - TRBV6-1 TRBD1 TGTGCCAGCACCGCGACAGGGGGGGATAATTCACCCCTCCACTTT CASTATGGDNSPLHF
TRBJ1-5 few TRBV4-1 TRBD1 TGCGCCAGCAGCCAGACAGGGGCTCGGGGCAATCAGCCCCAGCATTTT CASSQTGARGNQPQHF
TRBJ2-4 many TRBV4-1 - TGCGCCAGCAGCCAAGCAACAGGGTCAACCAAAAACATTCAGTACTTC CASSQATGSTKNIQYF
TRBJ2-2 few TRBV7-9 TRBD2 TGTTCGATGGGGCTAGCGGACACCGGGGAGCTGTTTTTT CSMGLADTGELFF
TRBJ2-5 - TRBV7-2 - TGTGCCAGCAGCCTATATGCCACAGGGCGCGGGACCCAGTACTTC CASSLYATGRGTQYF
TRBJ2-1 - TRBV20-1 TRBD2 TGCAGTGCAAAGACTAGCGGGAGCTATGAGCAGTTCTTC CSAKTSGSYEQFF
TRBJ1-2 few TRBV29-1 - TGCAGCGCCCGACAGGACTCAAGGGGAGGCTACACCTTC CSARQDSRGGYTF
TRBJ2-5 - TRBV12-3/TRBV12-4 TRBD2 TGTGCCAGCAGGGCTACTAGCGGGAGAAAGACCCAGTACTTC CASRATSGRKTQYF
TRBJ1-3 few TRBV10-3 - TGCGTCACAGGGAGCTCTGGAAACACCATATATTTT CVTGSSGNTIYF
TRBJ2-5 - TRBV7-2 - TGTGCCAGCAGCCCGGGACTCCTCCGGGAGACCCAGTACTTC CASSPGLLRETQYF
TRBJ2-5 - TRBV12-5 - TGTGCTAGTGGTTTGTCAGGAGGGGGAGAGACCCAGTACTTC CASGLSGGGETQYF
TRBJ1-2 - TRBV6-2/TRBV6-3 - TGTGCCAGCAGTATTCTCCGGGCCGCGGTTTTCTATGGCTACACCTTC CASSILRAAVFYGYTF
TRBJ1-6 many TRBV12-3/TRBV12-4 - TGTGCCAGCAGTTTTGGGGACACCCATTCACCCCTCCACTTT CASSFGDTHSPLHF
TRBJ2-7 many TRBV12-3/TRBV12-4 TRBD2 TGTGCCAGCAGTTTTGGGGGACTAGGATCTCTCGAGCAGTACTTC CASSFGGLGSLEQYF
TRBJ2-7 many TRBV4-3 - TGCGCCAGCAGCCGGACACTTTCCTACGAGCAGTACTTC CASSRTLSYEQYF